This TCR beta chain was sequenced during a study of response to subunit inactivated influenza vaccine. Findings and caveats of the study: T cells newly recruited by each seasonal influenza vaccination are few, the authors suggested.

The trim removed 2 bases at V and 5 bases at J, leaving 15 bases unmatched. The CDR3 consists of 20 residues. Germline-derived CDR1 and CDR2 are MNHEY and SVGEGT. MiXCR, applied by TCRdb to the RT-PCR reads, yields one record per CDR3 protein. The data contain more than 700,000 distinct CDR3 sequences, 21% of them singletons. Remarks on this clonotype: What it binds is not known.

V gene TRBV6-2 or TRBV6-3 combines with J gene TRBJ2-3; 14 positions agree with TRBD2. Sequences were derived from PBMCs from blood, sampled more than 4 days after vaccination. The sequence derives from a man aged 50 to 60 who received an inactivated influenza vaccine. Written as DNA, the CDR3 is TGTGCCAGCAGTTACGAGGAGATCCCGACTAGCGGGGGGGCCGGAGATACGCAGTATTTT. As protein: CASSYEEIPTSGGAGDTQYF.